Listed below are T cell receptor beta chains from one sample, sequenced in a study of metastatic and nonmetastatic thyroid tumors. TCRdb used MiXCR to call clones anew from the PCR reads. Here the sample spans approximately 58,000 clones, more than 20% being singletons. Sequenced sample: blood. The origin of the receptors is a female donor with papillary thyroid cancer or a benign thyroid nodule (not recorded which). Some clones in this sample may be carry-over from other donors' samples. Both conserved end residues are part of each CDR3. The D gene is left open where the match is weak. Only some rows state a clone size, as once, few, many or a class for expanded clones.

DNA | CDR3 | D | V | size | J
TGTGCCAGCAGTTTAGGGGAGGAAAAACTGTTTTTT | CASSLGEEKLFF | NA | TRBV12-3/TRBV12-4 | many | TRBJ1-4
TGTTCCAGCAGACGAGGGGTACGGCGAACTAATGAAAAACTGTTTTTT | CSSRRGVRRTNEKLFF | NA | TRBV11-2 | NA | TRBJ1-4
TGTGCCAGCAGTCGGACAGGGTTAGAGACCCAGTACTTC | CASSRTGLETQYF | TRBD1 | TRBV2 | many | TRBJ2-5
TGTGCCAGCAGAGGGGACAGGCTTAATGAAAAACTGTTTTTT | CASRGDRLNEKLFF | TRBD1 | TRBV2 | many | TRBJ1-4
TGTGCCAGCAGCATTTTTAGGACAGGGAGCACAGATACGCAGTATTTT | CASSIFRTGSTDTQYF | TRBD1 | TRBV11-1 | many | TRBJ2-3
TGCAGTGCTAGATATGCGCAGGTCGGGCCCCCTAGTGGCTACACCTTC | CSARYAQVGPPSGYTF | NA | TRBV20-1 | few | TRBJ1-2
TGTGCCATCTCTCAATCCCAACGGCGACAAGAGACCCAGTACTTC | CAISQSQRRQETQYF | NA | TRBV6-1 | many | TRBJ2-5
TGCAGTGCTACCCCAAGGTCAGGGCGGCCGAACACTGAAGCTTTCTTT | CSATPRSGRPNTEAFF | NA | TRBV20-1 | many | TRBJ1-1
TGTGCCAGCAGCCTAGCGGACACGTACAATGAGCAGTTCTTC | CASSLADTYNEQFF | NA | TRBV3-1 | many | TRBJ2-1
TGTGCCAGCAGCTTTGGACAATACGGCGAGCAGTACTTC | CASSFGQYGEQYF | NA | TRBV7-8 | NA | TRBJ2-7
TGTGCCAGCAGTTACGACCGCTGGAACAATCAGCCCCAGCATTTT | CASSYDRWNNQPQHF | NA | TRBV6-2/TRBV6-3 | NA | TRBJ1-5
TGCAGTGCTACTAGACTAGCGGGAGGATACAATGAGCAGTTCTTC | CSATRLAGGYNEQFF | TRBD2 | TRBV20-1 | many | TRBJ2-1
TGTGCCAGCAGCCCCGGGGCAGGGTACGAGCAGTACTTC | CASSPGAGYEQYF | NA | TRBV7-7 | NA | TRBJ2-7
TGTGCCAGCAGCTTGGCGGCGGAATCCTACAATGAGCAGTTCTTC | CASSLAAESYNEQFF | NA | TRBV5-4 | few | TRBJ2-1
TGTGCCAGCAGCCCGGAGCGGACAGTTAATGGCTACACCTTC | CASSPERTVNGYTF | NA | TRBV11-2 | NA | TRBJ1-2
TGTGCCAGCAGGGCACCGGACGGTTCTTCATCACCCCTCCACTTT | CASRAPDGSSSPLHF | NA | TRBV6-1 | many | TRBJ1-6
TGCGCCAGCAGCTTTGCGGGAGGGAGTAAAGAGACCCAGTACTTC | CASSFAGGSKETQYF | TRBD2 | TRBV5-1 | many | TRBJ2-5
TGTGCCAGCAGTTTACAGGGGGGTTACTACGAGCAGTACTTC | CASSLQGGYYEQYF | NA | TRBV28 | few | TRBJ2-7
TGCAGTGCTAGGGTGGCGGGCACAGATACGCAGTATTTT | CSARVAGTDTQYF | NA | TRBV20-1 | many | TRBJ2-3
TGTGCCAGCAGCTTAGGGCGGGGCACAGATACGCAGTATTTT | CASSLGRGTDTQYF | NA | TRBV11-2 | many | TRBJ2-3
TGCAGTGCTAGAGGGACTAGCGAATCTGGTGAGCAGTTCTTC | CSARGTSESGEQFF | TRBD2 | TRBV20-1 | NA | TRBJ2-1
TGTGCCAGCAGTTCATCCGGGACAGGGGGAGGCACAGATACGCAGTATTTT | CASSSSGTGGGTDTQYF | TRBD1 | TRBV27 | many | TRBJ2-3
TGCAGTTCCCCGGTCTCTGGGGCCAACGTCCTGCCTTTC | CSSPVSGANVLPF | NA | TRBV20-1 | NA | TRBJ2-6
TGCGCCAGCAGCTTGGGAAGCTTCAGCTCCTACAATGAGCAGTTCTTC | CASSLGSFSSYNEQFF | NA | TRBV5-1 | many | TRBJ2-1
TGCGCCAGCAGTGACCCGGTATCCCGACTCCCCTACGAGCAGTACTTC | CASSDPVSRLPYEQYF | NA | TRBV10-1 | few | TRBJ2-7
TGTGCCACCAGCAGAGATCAGGGAGCTGGTGAAAAACTGTTTTTT | CATSRDQGAGEKLFF | NA | TRBV15 | many | TRBJ1-4
TGTGCCAGCAGCTTTTCCGGGACTAGCGGGGATACGCAGTATTTT | CASSFSGTSGDTQYF | TRBD2 | TRBV11-3 | NA | TRBJ2-3
TGTGCCAGCAGCCTACAGGGGGAGGGCACTGAAGCTTTCTTT | CASSLQGEGTEAFF | TRBD1 | TRBV2 | many | TRBJ1-1
TGTGCCTGGAGTCAAGGGGCGTATGGCTACACCTTC | CAWSQGAYGYTF | NA | TRBV30 | medium-sized | TRBJ1-2
TGTGCCAGCAGCCCCCACGCTAGCGGGCATACAGATACGCAGTATTTT | CASSPHASGHTDTQYF | TRBD2 | TRBV28 | NA | TRBJ2-3
TGTGCCAGCAGTGGACAGGGGGCTTATCAGCCCCAGCATTTT | CASSGQGAYQPQHF | TRBD1 | TRBV2 | many | TRBJ1-5
TGTGCCAGCAGAGGCGGGGGCCCCGCGCAGTTCTTC | CASRGGGPAQFF | NA | TRBV6-1 | many | TRBJ2-1
TGCGCCAGCAGTGAGGGCGGGTTTCGGGGCAATGAGCAGTTCTTC | CASSEGGFRGNEQFF | NA | TRBV10-1 | many | TRBJ2-1
TGTGCCAGCAGTTTATGGACTAGTGTAATCGATGAGCAGTTCTTC | CASSLWTSVIDEQFF | NA | TRBV28 | many | TRBJ2-1
TGTGCCAGCAGCCCCGGGACTAGCGGGAGGGGAGGCATTCAGTACTTC | CASSPGTSGRGGIQYF | TRBD2 | TRBV12-3/TRBV12-4 | many | TRBJ2-4
TGTGCCAGCAGCCAAGATCTACCAACTGGCCGCCTGGATGAGCAGTTATTC | CASSQDLPTGRLDEQLF | NA | TRBV14 | NA | TRBJ2-1
TGCGCCAGCAGCCGAAGTAATTCCTACGAGCAGTACTTC | CASSRSNSYEQYF | NA | TRBV4-1 | many | TRBJ2-7
TGTGCCAGCAGCCCAACGGTAGCGACCTCCTACGAGCAATACTTC | CASSPTVATSYEQYF | NA | TRBV14 | NA | TRBJ2-7
TGTGCCAGCAGTTTCTTAAGGGGAACCAGATACGAGCAGTACTTC | CASSFLRGTRYEQYF | NA | TRBV28 | NA | TRBJ2-7
TGTGCCAGCATTGAGTCGACAGGCTACATGAACACTGAAGCTTTCTTT | CASIESTGYMNTEAFF | NA | TRBV6-1 | few | TRBJ1-1
TGTGCCAGCAGTAACCGGGCCGGGGGCTATGGCTACACCTTC | CASSNRAGGYGYTF | NA | TRBV6-1 | many | TRBJ1-2
TGTGCCTGGAGTGTGGTAAATTCACCCCTCCACTTT | CAWSVVNSPLHF | NA | TRBV30 | NA | TRBJ1-6
TGTGCCAGCAGTCAGACCTACGAGCAGTACTTC | CASSQTYEQYF | NA | TRBV6-1 | many | TRBJ2-7
TGCGCCAGCAGCTTGGAGGACACGGGATGGGAAAAACTGTTTTTT | CASSLEDTGWEKLFF | NA | TRBV5-1 | many | TRBJ1-4
TGTGCCAGCCGGGACAGCTACGAGCAGTACTTC | CASRDSYEQYF | TRBD1 | TRBV28 | many | TRBJ2-7